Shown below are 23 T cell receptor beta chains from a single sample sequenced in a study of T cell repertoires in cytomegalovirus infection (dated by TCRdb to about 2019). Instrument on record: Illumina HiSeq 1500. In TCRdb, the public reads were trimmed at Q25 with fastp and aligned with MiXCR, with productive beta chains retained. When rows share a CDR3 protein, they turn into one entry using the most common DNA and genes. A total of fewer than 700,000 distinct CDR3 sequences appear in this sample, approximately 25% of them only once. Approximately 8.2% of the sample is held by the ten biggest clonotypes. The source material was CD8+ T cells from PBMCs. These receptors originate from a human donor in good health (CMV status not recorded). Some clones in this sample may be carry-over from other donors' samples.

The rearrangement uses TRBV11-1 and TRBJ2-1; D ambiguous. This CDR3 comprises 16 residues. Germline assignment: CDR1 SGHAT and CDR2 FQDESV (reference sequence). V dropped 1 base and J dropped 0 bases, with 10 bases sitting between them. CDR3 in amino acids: CASSLVRRTSYNEQFF. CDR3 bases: TGTGCCAGCAGCTTAGTAAGGCGGACCTCCTACAATGAGCAGTTCTTC.

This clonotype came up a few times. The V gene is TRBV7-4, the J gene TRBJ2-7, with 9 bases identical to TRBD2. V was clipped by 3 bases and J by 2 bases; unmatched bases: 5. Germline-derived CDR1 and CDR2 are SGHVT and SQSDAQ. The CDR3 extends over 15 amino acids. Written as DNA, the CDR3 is TGTGCCAGCAGCTTTGGGGGACTAGCCACCTACGAGCAGTACTTC. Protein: CASSFGGLATYEQYF.

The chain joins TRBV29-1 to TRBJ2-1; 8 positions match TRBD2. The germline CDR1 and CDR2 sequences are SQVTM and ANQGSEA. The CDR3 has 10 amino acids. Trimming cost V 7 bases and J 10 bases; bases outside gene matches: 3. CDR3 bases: TGCAGCGGCGGGGGGATGGAGCAGTTCTTC. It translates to CSGGGMEQFF.

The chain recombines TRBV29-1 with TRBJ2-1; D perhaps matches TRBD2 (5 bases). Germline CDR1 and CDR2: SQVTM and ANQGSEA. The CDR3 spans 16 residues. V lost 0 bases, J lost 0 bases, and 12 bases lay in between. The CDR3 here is CSVEDIGRGSYNEQFF. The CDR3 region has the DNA TGCAGCGTTGAAGATATTGGACGGGGCTCCTACAATGAGCAGTTCTTC.

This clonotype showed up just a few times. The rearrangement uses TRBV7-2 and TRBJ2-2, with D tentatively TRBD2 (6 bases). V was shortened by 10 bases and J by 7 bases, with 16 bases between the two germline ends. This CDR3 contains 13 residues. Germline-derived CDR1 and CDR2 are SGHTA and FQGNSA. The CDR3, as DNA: TGTGCCACCGGACCTAGCGTCCTCGGGGAGCTGTTTTTT. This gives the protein CATGPSVLGELFF.

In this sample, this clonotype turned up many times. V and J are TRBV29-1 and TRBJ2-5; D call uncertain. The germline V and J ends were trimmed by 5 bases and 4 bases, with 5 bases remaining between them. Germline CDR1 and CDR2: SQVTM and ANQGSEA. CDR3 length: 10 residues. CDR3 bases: TGCAGCGTTCACAGAGAGACCCAGTACTTC. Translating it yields CSVHRETQYF.

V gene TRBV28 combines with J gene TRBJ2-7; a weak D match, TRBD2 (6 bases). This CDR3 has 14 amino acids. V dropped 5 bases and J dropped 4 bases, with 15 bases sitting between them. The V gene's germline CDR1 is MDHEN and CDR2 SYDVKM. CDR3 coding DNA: TGTGCCAGCAGTCAAAGGGCGGGGACGTACGAGCAGTACGTC. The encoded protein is CASSQRAGTYEQYV.

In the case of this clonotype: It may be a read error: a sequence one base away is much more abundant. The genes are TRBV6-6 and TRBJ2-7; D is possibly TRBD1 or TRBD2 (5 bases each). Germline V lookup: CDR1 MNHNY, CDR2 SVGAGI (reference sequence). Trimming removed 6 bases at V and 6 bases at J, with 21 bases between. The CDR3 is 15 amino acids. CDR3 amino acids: CASSRHRDQRGEQYF. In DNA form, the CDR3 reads TGTGCCAGCAGCCGTCATCGGGACCAGAGGGGCGAGCAGTACTTC.

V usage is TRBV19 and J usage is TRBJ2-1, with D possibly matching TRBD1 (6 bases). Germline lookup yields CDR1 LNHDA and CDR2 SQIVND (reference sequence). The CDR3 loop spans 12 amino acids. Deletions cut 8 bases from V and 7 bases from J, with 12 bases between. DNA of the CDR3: TGTGCCAGTGGCTACAGGGTTAATGAGCAGTTCTTC. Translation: CASGYRVNEQFF.

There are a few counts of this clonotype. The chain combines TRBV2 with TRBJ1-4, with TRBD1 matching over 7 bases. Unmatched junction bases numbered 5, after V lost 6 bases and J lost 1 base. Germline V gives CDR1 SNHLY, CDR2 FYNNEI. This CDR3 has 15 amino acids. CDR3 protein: CASSGNRGTNEKLFF. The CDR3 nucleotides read TGTGCCAGCAGCGGGAACAGGGGAACTAATGAAAAACTGTTTTTT.

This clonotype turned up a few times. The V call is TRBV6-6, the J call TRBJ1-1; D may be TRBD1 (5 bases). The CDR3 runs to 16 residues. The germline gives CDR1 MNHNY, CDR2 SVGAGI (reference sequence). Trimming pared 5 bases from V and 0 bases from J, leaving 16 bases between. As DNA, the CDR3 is TGTGCCAGCAGTGAACTCGCGGGGGGATTGAACACTGAAGCTTTCTTT. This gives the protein CASSELAGGLNTEAFF.

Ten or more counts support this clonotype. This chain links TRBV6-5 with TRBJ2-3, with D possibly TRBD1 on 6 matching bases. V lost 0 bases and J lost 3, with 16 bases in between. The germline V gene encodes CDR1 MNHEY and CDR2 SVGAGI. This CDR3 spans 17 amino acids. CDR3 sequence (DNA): TGTGCCAGCAGTTACTCGAATGTGTGGACAGCAACAGATACGCAGTATTTT. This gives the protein CASSYSNVWTATDTQYF.

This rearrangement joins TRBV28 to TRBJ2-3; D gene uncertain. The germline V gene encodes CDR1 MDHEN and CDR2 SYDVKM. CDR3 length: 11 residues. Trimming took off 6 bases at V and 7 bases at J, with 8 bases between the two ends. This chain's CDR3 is CASSPRNTQYF. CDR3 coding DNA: TGTGCCAGCAGCCCTCGGAATACGCAGTATTTT.

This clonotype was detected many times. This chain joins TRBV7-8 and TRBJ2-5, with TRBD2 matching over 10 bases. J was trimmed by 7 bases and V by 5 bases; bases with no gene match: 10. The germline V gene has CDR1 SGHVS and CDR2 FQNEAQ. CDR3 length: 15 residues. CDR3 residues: CASSELAGAPGTQYF. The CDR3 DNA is TGTGCCAGCAGCGAGCTAGCGGGGGCCCCCGGGACCCAGTACTTC.

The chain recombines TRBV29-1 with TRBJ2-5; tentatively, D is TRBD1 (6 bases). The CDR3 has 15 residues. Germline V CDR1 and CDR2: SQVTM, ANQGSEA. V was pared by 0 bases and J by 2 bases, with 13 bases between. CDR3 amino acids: CSVEDQGHMQETQYF. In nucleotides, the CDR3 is TGCAGCGTTGAAGATCAGGGACATATGCAAGAGACCCAGTACTTC.

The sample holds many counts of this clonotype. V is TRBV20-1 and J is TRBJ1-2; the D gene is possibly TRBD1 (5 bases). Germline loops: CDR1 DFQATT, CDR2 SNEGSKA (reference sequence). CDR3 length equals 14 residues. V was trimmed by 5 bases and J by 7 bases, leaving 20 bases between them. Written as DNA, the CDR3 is TGCAGTGCTCTCTCGAGAGGACACTCAGTTGGCTACACCTTC. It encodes CSALSRGHSVGYTF.

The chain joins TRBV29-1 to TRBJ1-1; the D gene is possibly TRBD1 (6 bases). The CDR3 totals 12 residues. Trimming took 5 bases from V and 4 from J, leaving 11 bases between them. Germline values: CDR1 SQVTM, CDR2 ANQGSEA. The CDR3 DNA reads TGCAGCGTTCTCTGGGGGCGCACTGAAGCTTTCTTT. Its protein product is CSVLWGRTEAFF.

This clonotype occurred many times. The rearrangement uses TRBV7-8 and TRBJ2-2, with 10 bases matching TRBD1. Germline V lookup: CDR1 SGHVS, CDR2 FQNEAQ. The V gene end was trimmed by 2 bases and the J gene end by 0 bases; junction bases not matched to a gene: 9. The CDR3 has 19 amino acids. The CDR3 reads CASSLPRTGGKANTGELFF. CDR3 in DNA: TGTGCCAGCAGCTTACCGAGGACAGGGGGAAAGGCGAACACCGGGGAGCTGTTTTTT.

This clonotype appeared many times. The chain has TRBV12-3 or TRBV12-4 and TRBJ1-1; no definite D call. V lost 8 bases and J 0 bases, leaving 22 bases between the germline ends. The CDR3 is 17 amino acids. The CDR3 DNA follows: TGTGCCAGCGACCCCTCGACAAGTCCTAGAATGAACACTGAAGCTTTCTTT. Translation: CASDPSTSPRMNTEAFF.

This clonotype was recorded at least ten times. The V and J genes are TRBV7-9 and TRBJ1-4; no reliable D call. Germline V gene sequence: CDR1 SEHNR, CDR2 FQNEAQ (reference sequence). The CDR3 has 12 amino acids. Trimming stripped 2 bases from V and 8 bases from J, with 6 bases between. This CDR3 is CASSLTREKLFF. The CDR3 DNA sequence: TGTGCCAGCAGCTTAACGAGGGAAAAACTGTTTTTT.

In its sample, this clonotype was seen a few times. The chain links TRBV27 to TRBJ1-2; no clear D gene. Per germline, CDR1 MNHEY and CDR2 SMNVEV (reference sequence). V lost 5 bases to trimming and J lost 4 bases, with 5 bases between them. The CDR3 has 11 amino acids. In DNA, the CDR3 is TGTGCCAGCAGTGACGGCTATGGCTACACCTTC. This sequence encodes CASSDGYGYTF.

As DNA, the CDR3 is TGTGCCAGCAGCCTATCGGAGCTTGGCTACACCTTC. It is translated as CASSLSELGYTF. V is TRBV7-9 and J is TRBJ1-2; D call uncertain. The germline gives CDR1 SEHNR, CDR2 FQNEAQ (reference sequence). The CDR3 length is 12 residues. With 5 bases removed from V and 7 bases from J, the gap between germline ends came to 11 bases.

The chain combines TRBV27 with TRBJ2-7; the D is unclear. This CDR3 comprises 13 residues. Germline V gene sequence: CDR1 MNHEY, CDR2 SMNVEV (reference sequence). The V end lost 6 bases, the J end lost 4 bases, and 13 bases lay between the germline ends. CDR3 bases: TGTGCCAGCAGCCACCAGGACGGTTACGAGCAGTACGTC. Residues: CASSHQDGYEQYV.